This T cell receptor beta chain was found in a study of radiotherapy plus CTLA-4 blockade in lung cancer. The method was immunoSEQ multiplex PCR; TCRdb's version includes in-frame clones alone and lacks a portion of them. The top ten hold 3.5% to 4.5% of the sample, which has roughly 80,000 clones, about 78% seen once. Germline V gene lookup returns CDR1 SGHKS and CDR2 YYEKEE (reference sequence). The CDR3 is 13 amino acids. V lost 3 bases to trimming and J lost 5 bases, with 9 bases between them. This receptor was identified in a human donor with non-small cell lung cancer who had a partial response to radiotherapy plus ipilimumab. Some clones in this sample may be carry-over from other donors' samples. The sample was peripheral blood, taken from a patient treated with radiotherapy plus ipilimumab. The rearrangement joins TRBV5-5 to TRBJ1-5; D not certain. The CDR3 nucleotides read TGTGCCAGCAGCTATTACGCGGATCAGCCCCAGCATTTT. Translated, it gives CASSYYADQPQHF.